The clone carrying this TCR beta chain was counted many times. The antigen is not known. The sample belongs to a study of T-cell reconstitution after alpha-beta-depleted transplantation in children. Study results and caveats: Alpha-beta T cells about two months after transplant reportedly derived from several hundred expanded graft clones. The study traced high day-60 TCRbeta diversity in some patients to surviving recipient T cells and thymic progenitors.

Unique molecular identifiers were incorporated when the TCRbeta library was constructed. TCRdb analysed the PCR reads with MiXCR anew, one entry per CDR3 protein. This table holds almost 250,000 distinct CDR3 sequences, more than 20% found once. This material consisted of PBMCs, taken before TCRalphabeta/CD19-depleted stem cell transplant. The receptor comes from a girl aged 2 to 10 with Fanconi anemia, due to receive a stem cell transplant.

The DNA of the CDR3 is TGTGCCAGCAGCTTAACTAGCGGGGGGATAGCGCAGTATTTT. It specifies CASSLTSGGIAQYF. The chain recombines TRBV7-2 with TRBJ2-3; 12 nucleotides agree with TRBD2. CDR3 length: 14 residues. CDR1 and CDR2 (germline): SGHTA, FQGNSA. V shed 2 bases, J shed 10 bases, and the junction held 4 bases outside the gene matches.